The 31 T cell receptor beta chains below were found in one sample sequenced in a study of T cell responses to AZD1222 COVID-19 vaccine. The method was immunoSEQ multiplex PCR; TCRdb's version includes in-frame clones alone and lacks a portion of them. This table has about 130,000 clones, about 88% appearing once. The source material was peripheral blood, sampled on day 0 of AZD1222 vaccination. These receptors originate from an adult in good health.

CDR3 bases: TGTGCCAGCAGCTTATGGTCGGGAGGGAGGAATGAGCAGTTCTTC. Its translation is CASSLWSGGRNEQFF. The chain joins TRBV7-9 to TRBJ2-1; 8 bases match TRBD2. This CDR3 has 15 amino acids. From germline, CDR1 is SEHNR and CDR2 FQNEAQ (reference sequence). V shed 2 bases and J 7 bases; nucleotides not matched to a gene: 7.

This clone was recorded a few times. The chain combines TRBV5-1 with TRBJ2-7; D is possibly TRBD2 (6 bases). Germline CDR1 reads SGHRS; CDR2 reads YFSETQ. Trimming cost V 3 bases and J 4 bases, with 14 bases left between them. This CDR3 has 14 amino acids. The CDR3 nucleotides are TGCGCCAGCAGCTCCGGGACTTCCCCTTACGAGCAGTACTTC. Translation gives CASSSGTSPYEQYF.

J is TRBJ1-1 and V is TRBV27, with 10 bases fitting TRBD1. CDR3 length: 14 residues. Germline V CDR1 and CDR2: MNHEY, SMNVEV (reference sequence). The junction had 4 bases not matched to a gene; V was cut back by 8 bases and J by 1 base. The CDR3 nucleotides read TGTGCCAGCTCGACAGGGGGCGCGAACACTGAAGCTTTCTTT. Protein: CASSTGGANTEAFF.

V gene TRBV27 combines with J gene TRBJ1-5; D is unresolved. This CDR3 is 14 amino acids long. Germline CDR1 and CDR2: MNHEY and SMNVEV (reference sequence). The V and J ends lost 6 bases and 0 bases respectively, with 9 bases between them. As DNA, the CDR3 is TGTGCCAGCAGCCCAAAACATAGCAATCAGCCCCAGCATTTT. Its protein product is CASSPKHSNQPQHF.

The rearrangement uses TRBV10-1 and TRBJ2-1; 9 positions agree with TRBD2. The ends lost 3 bases at V and 4 bases at J; junction bases unmatched: 4. Germline CDR1 and CDR2: WNHNN and SYGVQD (reference sequence). This CDR3 contains 15 residues. The CDR3 is CASSEGSGRYNEQFF. Here the CDR3 DNA reads TGCGCCAGCAGTGAAGGTAGCGGGAGATACAATGAGCAGTTCTTC.

The genes are TRBV10-3 and TRBJ1-2, with TRBD1 identical over 9 bases. Per germline, CDR1 ENHRY and CDR2 SYGVKD. The J segment lost 2 bases and the V segment lost 5 bases, leaving 9 bases of the junction unmatched. CDR3 size: 16 residues. CDR3 sequence reads: CAISSQDRGENYGYTF. CDR3 bases: TGTGCCATCAGTTCACAAGACAGGGGGGAAAACTATGGCTACACCTTC.

The chain employs TRBV5-1 and TRBJ1-4, with 9 bases that match TRBD1. CDR3 length equals 15 residues. After removal of 1 base from V and 8 bases from J, the junction contained 6 bases not matched to a gene. The germline V gene encodes CDR1 SGHRS and CDR2 YFSETQ. The CDR3 protein is CASSLTGTGREKLFF. DNA of the CDR3: TGCGCCAGCAGCTTGACCGGGACAGGGAGAGAAAAACTGTTTTTT.

The chain combines TRBV2 with TRBJ2-7; TRBD1 might be the D (6 bases). The germline CDR1 and CDR2 sequences are SNHLY and FYNNEI. Between the trimmed V and J ends, which lost 7 bases and 4 bases, there was a span of 14 bases. The CDR3 is 13 amino acids. CDR3 sequence: CASNPPDRYEQYF. The CDR3 DNA is TGTGCCAGCAACCCCCCGGACAGATACGAGCAGTACTTC.

The chain carries TRBV19 and TRBJ1-3; perhaps TRBD1 as D (6 bases). CDR3 size: 15 residues. CDR1 and CDR2 from the germline V gene are LNHDA and SQIVND (reference sequence). V shed 3 bases and J shed 1 base, with 10 bases lying between them. The CDR3 protein is CASSITGKSGNTIYF. CDR3 nucleotide sequence: TGTGCCAGTAGTATCACAGGGAAGTCTGGAAACACCATATATTTT.

This rearrangement joins TRBV11-2 to TRBJ2-3; 7 bases are shared with TRBD2. The CDR3 sequence is 15 residues long. In germline, CDR1 is SGHAT, CDR2 FQNNGV. J lost 8 bases, V lost 3 bases, and 11 bases had no gene match. CDR3 residues: CASSFDGLVQSTQYF. CDR3 nucleotides: TGTGCCAGCAGCTTCGACGGACTAGTACAAAGTACGCAGTATTTT.

The chain carries TRBV7-8 and TRBJ2-1, with a possible D match to TRBD2 (5 bases). V lost 5 bases, J lost 8 bases, and 7 bases lay in between. This CDR3 has 11 amino acids. Per the germline V gene, CDR1 is SGHVS and CDR2 is FQNEAQ. CDR3 residues: CASSRTDEQFF. The CDR3 coding sequence is TGTGCCAGCAGCAGGACTGATGAGCAGTTCTTC.

This rearrangement joins TRBV27 to TRBJ2-3; possible D gene TRBD2, 6 bases. The CDR3 contains 14 residues. Germline V CDR1 and CDR2: MNHEY, SMNVEV (reference sequence). V was cut by 5 bases and J by 4 bases, with 13 bases left in between. CDR3 amino acids: CASSLDPGADTQYF. Here the CDR3 DNA reads TGTGCCAGCAGTCTGGACCCGGGAGCAGATACGCAGTATTTT.

V and J are TRBV27 and TRBJ1-5; D ambiguous. Trimming cost V 2 bases and J 0 bases, with 5 bases left between them. Germline assignment: CDR1 MNHEY and CDR2 SMNVEV (reference sequence). The CDR3 totals 14 residues. The CDR3 spells CASSLVGSNQPQHF. The CDR3 region has the DNA TGTGCCAGCAGTTTAGTCGGTAGCAATCAGCCCCAGCATTTT.

The gene calls are TRBV30 and TRBJ1-1, with unresolved D. V lost 4 bases and J 0 bases, leaving 9 bases between the germline ends. This CDR3 comprises 13 residues. Germline V lookup: CDR1 GTSNPN, CDR2 SVGIG (reference sequence). In nucleotides, the CDR3 is TGTGCCTGGAAGGACTCCTTGAACACTGAAGCTTTCTTT. Its translation is CAWKDSLNTEAFF.

The J gene is TRBJ1-3, the V gene TRBV10-1; no clear D. The germline V gene has CDR1 WNHNN and CDR2 SYGVQD (reference sequence). The CDR3 consists of 10 residues. Trimming shortened V by 10 bases and J by 14 bases, and 15 bases separated the two germline ends. CDR3 bases: TGCGCCATCCCCCGGACGTCTCTATATTTT. It encodes CAIPRTSLYF.

V gene TRBV7-2 combines with J gene TRBJ1-4; the match to TRBD1 covers 8 bases. CDR3 length: 15 residues. The V gene end was trimmed by 5 bases and the J gene end by 5 bases; junction bases not matched to a gene: 7. Germline CDR1 is SGHTA and CDR2 is FQGNSA. CDR3 amino acids: CASSPQTGVNEKLFF. In nucleotides, the CDR3 is TGTGCCAGCAGCCCCCAGACAGGGGTGAATGAAAAACTGTTTTTT.

The rearrangement links TRBV4-1 to TRBJ1-2; TRBD1 matches 9 bases. CDR3 length: 16 residues. Germline CDR1 reads MGHRA; CDR2 reads YSYEKL. The ends lost 5 bases at V and 4 bases at J; junction bases unmatched: 11. The CDR3 nucleotides are TGCGCCAGCAGCTCGGGACAGGGAACCGGGGGCTATGGCTACACCTTC. The encoded protein is CASSSGQGTGGYGYTF.

This chain connects TRBV20-1 to TRBJ2-3; D gene uncertain. The CDR3 is 9 residues long. Trimming cost V 6 bases and J 10 bases, with 8 bases left between them. The germline V gene encodes CDR1 DFQATT and CDR2 SNEGSKA (reference sequence). CDR3 amino acids: CSAGRAQYF. The CDR3 nucleotides read TGCAGTGCCGGTAGGGCGCAGTATTTT.

V gene TRBV9 combines with J gene TRBJ1-2, with D tentatively TRBD1 (6 bases). Germline assignment: CDR1 SGDLS and CDR2 YYNGEE. V was shortened by 0 bases and J by 8 bases, with 14 bases between the two germline ends. This CDR3 is 14 amino acids long. The CDR3 loop is CASSVGPGAGGYTF. In DNA, the CDR3 is TGTGCCAGCAGCGTAGGCCCGGGGGCGGGCGGCTACACCTTC. The full variable domain, its missing parts supplied by reference TRBV9 and TRBJ1-2, is DSGVTQTPKHLITATGQRVTLRCSPRSGDLSVYWYQQSLDQGLQFLIQYYNGEERAKGNILERFSAQQFPDLHSELNLSSLELGDSALYFCASSVGPGAGGYTFGSGTRLTVV.

The V call is TRBV7-9, the J call TRBJ2-3; D not resolved. Trimming removed 3 bases at V and 2 bases at J, with 6 bases between. This CDR3 contains 13 residues. The germline CDR1 and CDR2 sequences are SEHNR and FQNEAQ (reference sequence). The CDR3 sequence is CASSFSATDTQYF. The CDR3 DNA follows: TGTGCCAGCAGCTTTTCCGCCACAGATACGCAGTATTTT.

For this clone: A junction end diverges from the germline sequence, so it may reflect a read error. The chain uses TRBV18 and TRBJ1-4; no reliable D call. CDR3 length: 12 residues. CDR1 is KGHSH and CDR2 is LQKENI in the germline V gene. The CDR3 here is CASSPSGERLFF. CDR3 bases: TGTGCCAGCTCACCATCCGGCGAAAGACTGTTTTTT.

This chain joins TRBV16 and TRBJ1-5; no clear D gene. V lost 2 bases, J lost 6 bases, and 5 bases lay in between. This CDR3 comprises 12 residues. CDR1 is KGHSY, CDR2 FQNENV, per germline. In nucleotides, the CDR3 is TGTGCCAGCAGCCAACGGTCTCAGCCCCAGCATTTT. Residues: CASSQRSQPQHF.

The CDR3 region has the DNA TGTGCCAGCTCACCGTCGGGACTAGCGGCCTACGAGCAGTACTTC. Translation gives CASSPSGLAAYEQYF. The chain has TRBV18 and TRBJ2-7; 11 bases fit TRBD2. V was clipped by 3 bases and J by 2 bases; unmatched bases: 3. Germline CDR1 is KGHSH and CDR2 is LQKENI. This CDR3 is built from 15 residues.

This sequence joins TRBV11-3 and TRBJ2-3, with 7 nucleotides matching TRBD2. The CDR3 spans 18 residues. Germline V gene data show CDR1 as SGHNT and CDR2 as YENEEA. V shed 1 base, J shed 0 bases, and the junction held 10 bases outside the gene matches. CDR3 protein: CASSLGVLPGGSTDTQYF. The CDR3 region has the DNA TGTGCCAGCAGCTTAGGAGTGCTTCCGGGAGGAAGCACAGATACGCAGTATTTT. The variable domain in full, completed from reference TRBV11-3 and TRBJ2-3, reads EAGVVQSPRYKIIEKKQPVAFWCNPISGHNTLYWYLQNLGQGPELLIRYENEEAVDDSQLPKDRFSAERLKGVDSTLKIQPAELGDSAVYLCASSLGVLPGGSTDTQYFGPGTRLTVL.

This chain joins TRBV5-6 and TRBJ2-5; D is uncertain. Looked up from germline, CDR1 is SGHDT and CDR2 is YYEEEE. This CDR3 contains 12 residues. V dropped 2 bases and J dropped 5 bases, with 7 bases sitting between them. DNA for the CDR3: TGTGCCAGCAGCTTCACTGGGGAGACCCAGTACTTC. This encodes CASSFTGETQYF. The whole variable domain, remainder taken from reference TRBV5-6 and TRBJ2-5, is DAGVTQSPTHLIKTRGQQVTLRCSPKSGHDTVSWYQQALGQGPQFIFQYYEEEERQRGNFPDRFSGHQFPNYSSELNVNALLLGDSALYLCASSFTGETQYFGPGTRLLVL.

V and J are TRBV9 and TRBJ2-1; 11 nucleotides line up with TRBD2. Germline V gives CDR1 SGDLS, CDR2 YYNGEE. The CDR3 is 15 residues long. V was pared by 0 bases and J by 6 bases, with 2 bases of the junction left unmatched. The CDR3 region has the DNA TGTGCCAGCAGCGTAGTTAGCGGGAGGGCCAATGAGCAGTTCTTC. Residues: CASSVVSGRANEQFF.

The chain joins TRBV20-1 to TRBJ2-1; D call uncertain. The CDR3 is 12 residues long. V lost 3 bases and J lost 7, with 10 bases in between. Germline-derived CDR1 and CDR2 are DFQATT and SNEGSKA (reference sequence). This CDR3 reads CSASWTANEQFF. The CDR3 bases are TGCAGTGCTAGTTGGACGGCTAATGAGCAGTTCTTC.

This clone has just one count. The rearrangement uses TRBV15 and TRBJ2-7, with D tentatively TRBD1 (7 bases). The CDR3 sequence is 14 residues long. Germline CDR1 reads LNHNV; CDR2 reads YYDKDF (reference sequence). V was shortened by 5 bases and J by 2 bases, with 13 bases between the two germline ends. CDR3 nucleotides: TGTGCCACCAGCCGGCGGGACAGCCCCTACGAGCAGTACTTC. Translating gives CATSRRDSPYEQYF.

The genes are TRBV2 and TRBJ1-1; tentative D call: TRBD1 (6 bases). V was clipped by 8 bases and J by 1 base, with 14 bases between them. The CDR3 extends over 14 amino acids. Germline assignment: CDR1 SNHLY and CDR2 FYNNEI. CDR3 in amino acids: CASCRGAGNTEAFF. The CDR3 nucleotides are TGTGCCAGCTGTAGGGGGGCGGGGAACACTGAAGCTTTCTTT.

This chain links TRBV25-1 with TRBJ1-3; possibly TRBD1 for D (5 bases). Trimming removed 2 bases from V and 1 base from J, with 6 bases in between. The CDR3 runs to 14 residues. Germline V gene data show CDR1 as MGHDK and CDR2 as SYGVNS. The CDR3 nucleotides read TGTGCCAGCAGTGAACCAGGGTCTGGAAACACCATATATTTT. Translating gives CASSEPGSGNTIYF.

This chain uses TRBV10-1 with TRBJ2-1; 8 bases are a match to TRBD2. CDR3 size: 15 residues. The J segment lost 8 bases and the V segment lost 2 bases, leaving 8 bases of the junction unmatched. CDR1 WNHNN and CDR2 SYGVQD come from the germline V gene (reference sequence). For the CDR3, the DNA is TGCGCCAGCAGTGAGACGGGAGGGCCGGCGGATGAGCAGTTCTTC. It translates to CASSETGGPADEQFF.